A selection of T cell receptor beta chains follows, all from one sample in a study of shared clonotypes between healthy human individuals. Produced via immunoSEQ multiplex PCR; TCRdb's table is partial and in-frame only. The sample contains around 600,000 clones, about 98% of which appear only once. The sample taken for sequencing was naive CD8+ T cells sorted from blood. The source of these receptors is a man aged 25-45 years in good health. Both conserved end residues are part of each CDR3. The D gene is left open where the match is weak. A row's size may be missing; if present it is once, few, many or a size class.

>TRBJ1-2|TRBV15|.|.
CATSRDRRDSGYGYTF
TGTGCCACCAGCAGAGACCGCCGGGATTCCGGCTATGGCTACACCTTC
>TRBJ2-1|TRBV19|TRBD2|.
CASGFGLAGNEQFF
TGTGCCAGTGGGTTCGGTCTAGCGGGGAATGAGCAGTTCTTC
>TRBJ2-7|TRBV28|TRBD2|once
CASTGLAGVSYEQYF
TGTGCCAGCACCGGACTAGCGGGAGTCAGTTACGAGCAGTACTTC
>TRBJ2-2|TRBV5-5|.|.
CASSLMSGPRPHTGELFF
TGTGCCAGCAGCTTGATGTCAGGCCCCCGCCCTCACACCGGGGAGCTGTTTTTT
>TRBJ2-5|TRBV27|.|.
CASSLLGGQETQYF
TGTGCCAGCAGTTTATTAGGCGGCCAAGAGACCCAGTACTTC
>TRBJ2-6|TRBV29-1|.|.
CSVGRTGTTGANVLTF
TGCAGCGTTGGGAGAACCGGGACGACTGGGGCCAACGTCCTGACTTTC
>TRBJ1-3|TRBV4-1|.|.
CASSETGNTIYF
TGCGCCAGCAGCGAGACTGGAAACACCATATATTTT
>TRBJ2-1|TRBV7-9|TRBD1|.
CASSLPDRGSYNEQFF
TGTGCCAGCAGCTTACCGGACAGGGGATCCTACAATGAGCAGTTCTTC
>TRBJ1-1|TRBV6-1|.|.
CASTRDKNTEAFF
TGTGCCAGCACTCGGGATAAGAACACTGAAGCTTTCTTT
>TRBJ2-1|TRBV28|.|.
CASSYPLDNSGHREQFF
TGTGCCAGCAGTTACCCACTCGACAACTCGGGGCATAGGGAGCAGTTCTTC
>TRBJ2-2|TRBV9|.|.
CASSVTQQRASSGELFF
TGTGCCAGCAGCGTAACCCAGCAGAGAGCATCTTCCGGGGAGCTGTTTTTT
>TRBJ2-5|TRBV18|TRBD2|once
CASSPPFSGSIQETQYF
TGTGCCAGCTCACCACCGTTTAGCGGGAGCATCCAAGAGACCCAGTACTTC
>TRBJ2-7|TRBV27|.|.
CASSLRVTYEQYF
TGTGCCAGCAGTTTGAGGGTCACCTACGAGCAGTACTTC
>TRBJ2-1|TRBV29-1|.|.
CSVEGSRVATYNEQFF
TGCAGCGTTGAAGGGTCTAGGGTAGCGACCTACAATGAGCAGTTCTTC
>TRBJ2-2|TRBV6-6|.|.
CASSYRLARNTGELFF
TGTGCCAGCAGTTACCGGTTAGCGAGGAACACCGGGGAGCTGTTTTTT
>TRBJ2-3|TRBV7-9|TRBD2|.
CASSLQKRDGTDTQYF
TGTGCCAGCAGCTTACAAAAGCGGGACGGGACAGATACGCAGTATTTT
>TRBJ2-3|TRBV9|.|.
CASSVTVAASTDTQYF
TGTGCCAGCAGCGTAACGGTAGCGGCTAGCACAGATACGCAGTATTTT
>TRBJ2-2|TRBV25-1|.|.
CASSSRETGELFF
TGTGCCAGCAGTTCTAGAGAAACCGGGGAGCTGTTTTTT
>TRBJ2-7|TRBV6-5|.|.
CASSYSGAREQYF
TGTGCCAGCAGTTATTCAGGGGCGAGGGAGCAGTACTTC
>TRBJ2-3|TRBV5-1|TRBD1|.
CASSNGQGSTDTQYF
TGCGCCAGCAGCAACGGACAGGGAAGCACAGATACGCAGTATTTT
>TRBJ2-7|TRBV13|.|.
CASRTGVGEQYF
TGTGCCAGCAGAACTGGTGTCGGCGAGCAGTACTTC
>TRBJ2-2|TRBV15|TRBD1|.
CATSRDPGGNTGELFF
TGTGCCACCAGCAGAGACCCAGGGGGGAACACCGGGGAGCTGTTTTTT
>TRBJ2-1|TRBV6-5|TRBD1|.
CASSYRQGVVVEQFF
TGTGCCAGCAGTTACAGACAGGGGGTTGTGGTTGAGCAGTTCTTC
>TRBJ2-7|TRBV19|.|once
CASSMAGNEQYF
TGTGCCAGTAGTATGGCAGGGAACGAGCAGTACTTC
>TRBJ1-1|TRBV21-1|.|.
CASSIPGSLTEAFF
TGTGCCAGCAGCATCCCGGGAAGTTTGACTGAAGCTTTCTTT
>TRBJ2-2|TRBV6-5|TRBD2|.
CASSYSLAGNTGELFF
TGTGCCAGCAGTTACTCCCTAGCGGGAAACACCGGGGAGCTGTTTTTT
>TRBJ2-7|TRBV29-1|.|.
CSVESAGEGYEQYF
TGCAGCGTTGAATCCGCAGGGGAGGGGTACGAGCAGTACTTC
>TRBJ2-3|TRBV7-8|.|.
CASSLPGRDIEENTDTQYF
TGTGCCAGCAGCTTACCGGGACGGGACATTGAGGAAAACACAGATACGCAGTATTTT
>TRBJ2-7|TRBV5-6|.|.
CASSLGDPSYEQYF
TGTGCCAGCAGCTTGGGCGACCCTTCCTACGAGCAGTACTTC
>TRBJ2-2|TRBV29-1|TRBD2|.
CSASLADYTGELFF
TGCAGCGCAAGCCTAGCGGACTACACCGGGGAGCTGTTTTTT
>TRBJ1-5|TRBV27|.|.
CASSPGARQPQHF
TGTGCCAGCAGTCCGGGGGCAAGGCAGCCCCAGCATTTT
>TRBJ2-7|TRBV5-5|.|once
CASSLLREGGYEQYF
TGTGCCAGCAGCTTGCTACGGGAAGGGGGCTACGAGCAGTACTTC
>TRBJ2-5|TRBV7-9|.|.
CASSASGYFEETQYF
TGTGCCAGCAGCGCGTCAGGGTATTTTGAAGAGACCCAGTACTTC
>TRBJ2-7|TRBV7-8|TRBD2|.
CASSSLAGVWEQYF
TGTGCCAGCAGCTCCCTAGCGGGAGTTTGGGAGCAGTACTTC
>TRBJ1-3|TRBV7-2|.|.
CASSLVPRFGNTIYF
TGTGCCAGCAGCTTAGTTCCCCGGTTTGGAAACACCATATATTTT
>TRBJ2-1|TRBV29-1|TRBD1|.
CSVEAAQGVDNEQFF
TGCAGCGTTGAAGCTGCTCAGGGGGTCGACAATGAGCAGTTCTTC